These T cell receptor beta chains were read from a single sample in a study of beta chain features in type 1 diabetes. TCRdb's copy holds only in-frame clones and misses some; the assay was immunoSEQ multiplex PCR. The data contain roughly 500,000 clones, roughly 30% of them singletons. Sequencing was carried out using naive CD4+ T cells from blood. The source of these receptors is a man in his late teens or twenties in good health. Both conserved end residues are part of each CDR3. Each record gives: CDR3 protein, J gene, clone size, V gene. The size field is filled for only some rows; it gives once, few, many or a size class.

CSVANRVADTQYF TRBJ2-3 few TRBV29-1
CATSRYGTSSYEQYF TRBJ2-7 NA TRBV15
CAINRDRGETQYF TRBJ2-5 NA TRBV10-3
CASSFNTGELFF TRBJ2-2 NA TRBV28
CASSTGLGTLPSYNEQFF TRBJ2-1 NA TRBV7-9
CASSAPVKAFF TRBJ1-1 once TRBV2
CASSLAGQQAFF TRBJ1-1 NA TRBV7-9
CASSEWRESTDTQYF TRBJ2-3 NA TRBV2
CASKPGQGQETQYF TRBJ2-5 few TRBV5-4
CASSFRQGADTQYF TRBJ2-3 NA TRBV5-4
CASSRLGTDSYEQYF TRBJ2-7 few TRBV4-3
CASNRDRVDEQYF TRBJ2-7 NA TRBV2
CASGQITYEQYF TRBJ2-7 NA TRBV7-2
CASSYSPGHTEAFF TRBJ1-1 NA TRBV6-6
CSASGKGEAFF TRBJ1-1 NA TRBV20-1
CASSFGGPEAFF TRBJ1-1 NA TRBV5-1
CASSKAPGGETQYF TRBJ2-5 NA TRBV13
CAWNTLGSENYNEQFF TRBJ2-1 few TRBV30
CASSGDVGHPWADTQYF TRBJ2-3 once TRBV5-6
CASSPPRLADNNEQFF TRBJ2-1 few TRBV28
CAWSADRGHGYTF TRBJ1-2 NA TRBV30
CASGSTGATYGYTF TRBJ1-2 NA TRBV19
CASSYQRRDTEAFF TRBJ1-1 NA TRBV19
CAWSVSGNEQYF TRBJ2-7 NA TRBV30
CASTREDWGYTF TRBJ1-2 NA TRBV2
CSVEDRYGVGYGYTF TRBJ1-2 few TRBV29-1
CASSLLAGGPYEQYF TRBJ2-7 few TRBV27
CASSESGQASEQYF TRBJ2-7 NA TRBV25-1
CASSSRTSDLGTQYF TRBJ2-5 few TRBV7-9
CASSMEVWVAAFF TRBJ1-1 few TRBV19
CSASYVETQYF TRBJ2-5 few TRBV20-1
CASSLIGTRGNTIYF TRBJ1-3 few TRBV7-2
CASSPGQGTFSGANVLTF TRBJ2-6 NA TRBV7-9
CASSLQGGSTDTQYF TRBJ2-3 few TRBV7-9
CASSYSAGELFF TRBJ2-2 NA TRBV6-6
CASSESTSSGNTIYF TRBJ1-3 NA TRBV25-1
CASSLVGTQYF TRBJ2-3 NA TRBV7-2
CASSLAGNQETQYF TRBJ2-5 NA TRBV11-3
CSVKDRGNYEQYF TRBJ2-7 few TRBV29-1
CSVKYGSYNEQFF TRBJ2-1 NA TRBV29-1
CASSPGSGANVLTF TRBJ2-6 NA TRBV11-2
CALLVGPIWYGYTF TRBJ1-2 NA TRBV30